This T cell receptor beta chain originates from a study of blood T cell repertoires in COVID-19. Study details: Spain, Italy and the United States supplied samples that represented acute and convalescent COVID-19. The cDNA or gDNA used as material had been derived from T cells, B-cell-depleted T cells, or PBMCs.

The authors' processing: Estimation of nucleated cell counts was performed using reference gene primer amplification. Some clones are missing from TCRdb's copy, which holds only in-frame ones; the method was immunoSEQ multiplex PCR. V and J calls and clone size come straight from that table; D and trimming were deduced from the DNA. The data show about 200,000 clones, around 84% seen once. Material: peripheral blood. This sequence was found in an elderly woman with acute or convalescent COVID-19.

The CDR3 sequence: CAISRLAGDMNEQFF. The CDR3 nucleotides are TGTGCCATCAGTCGACTAGCGGGAGATATGAATGAGCAGTTCTTC. This chain links TRBV10-3 with TRBJ2-1, with 12 bases identical to TRBD2. Unmatched junction bases numbered 6, after V lost 5 bases and J lost 7 bases. The CDR3 is 15 residues long. Germline V gene data show CDR1 as ENHRY and CDR2 as SYGVKD.